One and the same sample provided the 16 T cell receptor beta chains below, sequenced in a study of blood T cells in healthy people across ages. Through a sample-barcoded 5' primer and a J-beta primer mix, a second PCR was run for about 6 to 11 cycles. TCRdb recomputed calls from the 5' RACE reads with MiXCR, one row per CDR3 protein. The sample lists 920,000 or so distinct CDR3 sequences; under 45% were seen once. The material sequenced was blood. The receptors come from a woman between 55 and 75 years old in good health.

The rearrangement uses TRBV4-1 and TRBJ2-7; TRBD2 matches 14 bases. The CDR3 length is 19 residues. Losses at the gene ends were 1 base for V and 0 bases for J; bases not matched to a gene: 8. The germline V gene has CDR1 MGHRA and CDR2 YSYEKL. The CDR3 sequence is CASSQAGTSGSRSSYEQYF. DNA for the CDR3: TGCGCCAGCAGCCAAGCTGGGACTAGCGGGAGTAGGAGCTCCTACGAGCAGTACTTC.

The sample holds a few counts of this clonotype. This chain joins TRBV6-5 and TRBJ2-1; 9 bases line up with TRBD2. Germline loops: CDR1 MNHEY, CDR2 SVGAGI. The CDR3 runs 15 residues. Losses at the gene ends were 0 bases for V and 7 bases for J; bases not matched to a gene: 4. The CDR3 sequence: CASSYSQGLANEQFF. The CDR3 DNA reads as TGTGCCAGCAGTTACTCGCAGGGACTAGCTAATGAGCAGTTCTTC.

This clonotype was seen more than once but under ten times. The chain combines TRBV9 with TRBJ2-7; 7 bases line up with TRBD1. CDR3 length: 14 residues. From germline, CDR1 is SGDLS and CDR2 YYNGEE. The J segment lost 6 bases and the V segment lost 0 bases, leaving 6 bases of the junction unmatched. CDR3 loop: CASSVGQGYSEQYF. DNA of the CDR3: TGTGCCAGCAGCGTAGGACAGGGTTACAGCGAGCAGTACTTC.

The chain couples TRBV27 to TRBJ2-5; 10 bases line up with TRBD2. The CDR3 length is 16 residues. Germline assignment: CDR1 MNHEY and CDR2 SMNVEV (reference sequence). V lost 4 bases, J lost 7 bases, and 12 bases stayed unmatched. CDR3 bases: TGTGCCAGCAGTTACTCGCCTAGCGGGAGTTCTCGGACCCAGTACTTC. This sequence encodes CASSYSPSGSSRTQYF.

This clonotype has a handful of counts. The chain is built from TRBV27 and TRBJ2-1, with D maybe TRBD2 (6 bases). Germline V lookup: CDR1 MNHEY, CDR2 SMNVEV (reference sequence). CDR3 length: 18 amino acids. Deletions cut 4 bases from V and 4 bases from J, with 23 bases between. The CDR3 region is CASSSSPSSGKRYNEQFF. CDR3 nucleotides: TGTGCCAGCAGTTCAAGCCCTAGTAGCGGAAAGAGGTACAATGAGCAGTTCTTC.

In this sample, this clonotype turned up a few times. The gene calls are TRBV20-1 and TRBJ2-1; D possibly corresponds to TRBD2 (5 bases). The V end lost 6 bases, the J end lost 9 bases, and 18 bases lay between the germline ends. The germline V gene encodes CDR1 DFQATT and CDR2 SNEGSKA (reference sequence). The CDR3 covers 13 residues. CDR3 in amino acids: CSALGVDKGEQFF. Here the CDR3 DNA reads TGCAGTGCCCTGGGAGTGGATAAAGGTGAGCAGTTCTTC.

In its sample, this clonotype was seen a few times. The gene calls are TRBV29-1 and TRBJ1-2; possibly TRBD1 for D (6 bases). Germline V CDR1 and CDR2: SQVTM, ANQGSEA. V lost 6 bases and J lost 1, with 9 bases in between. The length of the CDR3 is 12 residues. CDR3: CSVRDNNYGYTF. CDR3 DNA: TGCAGCGTCCGGGACAATAACTATGGCTACACCTTC.

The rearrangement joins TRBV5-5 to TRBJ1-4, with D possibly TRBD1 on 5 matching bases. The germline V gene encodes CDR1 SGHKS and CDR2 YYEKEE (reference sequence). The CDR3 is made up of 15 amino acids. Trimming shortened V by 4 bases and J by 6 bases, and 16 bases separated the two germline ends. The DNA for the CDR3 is TGTGCCAGCAGCCTCGACCAGGGAATACATGAAAAACTGTTTTTT. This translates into CASSLDQGIHEKLFF.

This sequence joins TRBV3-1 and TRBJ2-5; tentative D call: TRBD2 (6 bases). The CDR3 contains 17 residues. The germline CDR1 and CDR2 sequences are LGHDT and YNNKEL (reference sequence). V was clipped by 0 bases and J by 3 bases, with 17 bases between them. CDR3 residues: CASSQDGFRGTEETQYF. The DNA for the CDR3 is TGTGCCAGCAGCCAAGATGGGTTCCGGGGGACGGAAGAGACCCAGTACTTC.

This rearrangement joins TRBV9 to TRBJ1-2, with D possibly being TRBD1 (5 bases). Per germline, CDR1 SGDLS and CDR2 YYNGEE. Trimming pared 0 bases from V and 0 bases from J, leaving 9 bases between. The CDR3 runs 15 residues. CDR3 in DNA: TGTGCCAGCAGCGTAGTACAGACAGCTAACTATGGCTACACCTTC. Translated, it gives CASSVVQTANYGYTF.

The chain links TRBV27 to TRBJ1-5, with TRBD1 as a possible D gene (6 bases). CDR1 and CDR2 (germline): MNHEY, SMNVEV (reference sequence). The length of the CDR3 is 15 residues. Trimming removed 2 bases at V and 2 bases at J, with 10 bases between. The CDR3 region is CASSLGAGGNQPQHF. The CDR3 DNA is TGTGCCAGCAGTTTAGGGGCAGGGGGCAATCAGCCCCAGCATTTT.

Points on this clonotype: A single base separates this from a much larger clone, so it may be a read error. In DNA form, the CDR3 reads TGTGCCAGCAGTGGGGGCGGGAGCGCAGATACGCAGTATTTT. Translated: CASSGGGSADTQYF. The rearrangement uses TRBV6-6 and TRBJ2-3, with a weak D call TRBD2 (7 bases). V was clipped by 5 bases and J by 4 bases, with 13 bases between them. This CDR3 is built from 14 residues. Germline values: CDR1 MNHNY, CDR2 SVGAGI (reference sequence).

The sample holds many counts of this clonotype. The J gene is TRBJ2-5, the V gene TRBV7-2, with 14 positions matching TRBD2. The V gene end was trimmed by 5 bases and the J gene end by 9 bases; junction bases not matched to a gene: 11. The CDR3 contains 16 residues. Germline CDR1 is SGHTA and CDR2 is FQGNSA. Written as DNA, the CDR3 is TGTGCCAGCAGCCCAGCCGGGACTAGCGGGAGATGCTCCCAGTACTTC. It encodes CASSPAGTSGRCSQYF.

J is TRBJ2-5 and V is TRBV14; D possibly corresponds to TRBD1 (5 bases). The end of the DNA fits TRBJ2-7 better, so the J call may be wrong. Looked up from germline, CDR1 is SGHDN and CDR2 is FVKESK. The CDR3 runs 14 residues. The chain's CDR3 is CASSPATARYEQYF. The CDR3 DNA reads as TGTGCCAGCAGCCCGGCGACAGCGCGGTACGAGCAGTACTTC.

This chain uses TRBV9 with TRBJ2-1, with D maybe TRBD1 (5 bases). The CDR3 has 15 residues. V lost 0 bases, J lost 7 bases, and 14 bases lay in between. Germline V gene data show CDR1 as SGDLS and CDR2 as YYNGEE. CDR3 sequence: CASSVAPSGKNEQFF. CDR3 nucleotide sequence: TGTGCCAGCAGCGTAGCGCCATCAGGGAAAAATGAGCAGTTCTTC. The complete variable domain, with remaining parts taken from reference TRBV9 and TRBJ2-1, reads DSGVTQTPKHLITATGQRVTLRCSPRSGDLSVYWYQQSLDQGLQFLIQYYNGEERAKGNILERFSAQQFPDLHSELNLSSLELGDSALYFCASSVAPSGKNEQFFGPGTRLTVL.

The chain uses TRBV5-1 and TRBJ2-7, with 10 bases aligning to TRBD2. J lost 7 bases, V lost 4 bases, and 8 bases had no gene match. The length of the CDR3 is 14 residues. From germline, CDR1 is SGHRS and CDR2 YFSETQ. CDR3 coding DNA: TGCGCCAGCAGCGTTGTAGCGGGAGGAGGAGAGCAGTACTTC. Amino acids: CASSVVAGGGEQYF.